Each of the 7 T cell receptor beta chains below was sequenced from the same sample in a study of tumor-infiltrating lymphocytes in glioblastoma multiforme. TCRB libraries came from RNA via three nested multiplex PCR rounds. TCRdb independently ran MiXCR on the multiplex PCR reads; one entry per CDR3 protein. The table includes about 16,000 distinct CDR3 sequences, around 70% detected once. Sequenced: brain tumor tissue. These receptors all stem from a male donor with glioblastoma.

To note about this clonotype: The junction does not match germline at one end; this may be a read error. This rearrangement joins TRBV29-1 to TRBJ1-3; D is uncertain. Germline V gene data show CDR1 as SQVTM and CDR2 as ANQGSEA. The CDR3 runs 11 residues. CDR3 DNA sequence: TGCAGCGTTGGCTTTGGAGACACCATATATTTC. It encodes CSVGFGDTIYF.

A note on this clonotype: A single base separates this from a much larger clone, so it may be a read error. The CDR3 protein is CSVEGDRGRAVTQYF. The CDR3 nucleotides read TGCAGCGTTGAGGGGGACAGAGGGAGGGCAGTGACCCAGTACTTC. The chain combines TRBV29-1 with TRBJ2-5; D could derive from TRBD1 or TRBD2 (7 bases each). Trimming shortened V by 3 bases and J by 7 bases, and 21 bases separated the two germline ends. The CDR3 extends over 15 amino acids. The germline V gene has CDR1 SQVTM and CDR2 ANQGSEA. The complete variable domain, with remaining parts taken from reference TRBV29-1 and TRBJ2-5, reads SAVISQKPSRDICQRGTSLTIQCQVDSQVTMMFWYRQQPGQSLTLIATANQGSEATYESGFVIDKFPISRPNLTFSTLTVSNMSPEDSSIYLCSVEGDRGRAVTQYFGPGTRLLVL.

Note on this clonotype: A read error is possible here, since a much larger clone lies one base away. The chain recombines TRBV11-2 with TRBJ2-7; 7 bases map to TRBD1. The CDR3 length is 13 residues. Losses at the gene ends were 7 bases for V and 4 bases for J; bases not matched to a gene: 7. CDR1 SGHAT and CDR2 FQNNGV come from the germline V gene. The CDR3, as DNA: TGTGCCAGCAACCGAGACAGGGCATACGAGCAGTACTTC. Translated: CASNRDRAYEQYF.

This clonotype occurred once. The chain employs TRBV20-1 and TRBJ2-7, with D possibly matching TRBD1 (5 bases). This CDR3 is 12 amino acids long. The germline V gene has CDR1 DFQATT and CDR2 SNEGSKA (reference sequence). V lost 2 bases to trimming and J lost 2 bases, with 7 bases between them. The CDR3 sequence: CSARPDTYEQYF. The CDR3 bases are TGCAGTGCTAGACCGGACACCTACGAGCAGTACTTC.

A note on this clonotype: One end of the junction fails to match germline, which may point to a read error. The chain carries TRBV20-1 and TRBJ2-1, with 13 positions matching TRBD2. This CDR3 has 15 amino acids. The germline gives CDR1 DFQATT, CDR2 SNEGSKA (reference sequence). Here the CDR3 reads CSASRPGLAGMNEQF. CDR3 in DNA: TGCAGTGCTAGTCGACCGGGACTAGCGGGAATGAATGAGCAGTTC.

With respect to this clonotype: The junction departs from the called germline gene at one end, perhaps through a read error. The chain is built from TRBV11-3 and TRBJ2-3; D might be TRBD1 (5 bases). CDR1 is SGHNT, CDR2 YENEEA, per germline. This CDR3 contains 15 residues. CDR3 region: CASSLDSTSTDTQYF. The CDR3 DNA follows: TGTGCTAGCAGCTTAGACAGTACCAGCACAGATACGCAGTATTTT.

This clonotype has ten or more counts. This sequence joins TRBV7-9 and TRBJ2-1; D call uncertain. Germline CDR1 reads SEHNR; CDR2 reads FQNEAQ (reference sequence). The CDR3 consists of 11 residues. V was pared by 9 bases and J by 8 bases, with 11 bases between. The CDR3 DNA is TGTGCCAGTTCCGCAGTGGATGAGCAGTTCTTC. It yields the protein CASSAVDEQFF.